These 12 T cell receptor beta chains originate from one sample sequenced in a study of metastatic and nonmetastatic thyroid tumors. TCRdb re-analyzed the PCR reads through MiXCR. The table records some 10,000 clones, roughly 12% of them present only once. All patients reached thyroid surgery having received no treatment beforehand. Sequencing was carried out using blood. The receptor source for this set is a female donor with papillary thyroid cancer or a benign thyroid nodule (not recorded which). Some clones in this sample may be carry-over from other donors' samples.

Within the sample, this clone is medium-sized (0.01 to 0.1%). This chain links TRBV6-1 with TRBJ1-2; perhaps TRBD1 as D (6 bases). This CDR3 is built from 15 residues. Trimming stripped 1 base from V and 0 bases from J, with 9 bases between. Germline loops: CDR1 MNHNS, CDR2 SASEGT. CDR3: CASSEGQAANYGYTF. Written as DNA, the CDR3 is TGTGCCAGCAGTGAAGGACAGGCTGCTAACTATGGCTACACCTTC.

The chain combines TRBV2 with TRBJ2-1; 15 nucleotides align to TRBD2. CDR1 and CDR2 (germline): SNHLY, FYNNEI. V lost 6 bases to trimming and J lost 8 bases; unmatched junction nucleotides: 8. The CDR3 has 16 amino acids. Here the CDR3 DNA reads TGTGCCAGCAGGGGGACTAGCGGGAGGTCCAGGGATGAGCAGTTCTTC. As protein: CASRGTSGRSRDEQFF.

This clone rates as medium-sized. The chain recombines TRBV19 with TRBJ1-1, with D possibly matching TRBD1 (6 bases). Trimming removed 7 bases from V and 0 bases from J, with 12 bases in between. This CDR3 region has 14 residues. CDR1 and CDR2 (germline): LNHDA, SQIVND (reference sequence). The CDR3 bases are TGTGCCAGTAATCCTGGACAGCTGAACACTGAAGCTTTCTTT. Protein product: CASNPGQLNTEAFF.

The chain combines TRBV5-4 with TRBJ1-3, with 8 positions matching TRBD1. The junction had 2 bases not matched to a gene; V was cut back by 3 bases and J by 0 bases. Germline lookup yields CDR1 SGHNT and CDR2 YYREEE (reference sequence). The CDR3 runs 15 residues. For the CDR3, the DNA is TGTGCCAGCAGCTCCGACAGGGGCTCTGGAAACACCATATATTTT. It encodes CASSSDRGSGNTIYF.

This clone was seen repeatedly, ten times or more. The V call is TRBV9, the J call TRBJ1-5, with 8 bases fitting TRBD1. Looked up from germline, CDR1 is SGDLS and CDR2 is YYNGEE. This CDR3 comprises 15 residues. V was pared by 0 bases and J by 6 bases, with 5 bases of the junction left unmatched. The CDR3 loop reads CASSVGQGASQPQHF. Written as DNA, the CDR3 is TGTGCCAGCAGCGTAGGCCAGGGGGCTAGTCAGCCCCAGCATTTT.

This clone was counted many times. This chain links TRBV20-1 with TRBJ1-4; 8 positions agree with TRBD1. Germline values: CDR1 DFQATT, CDR2 SNEGSKA (reference sequence). The CDR3 runs 14 residues. The V and J ends lost 4 bases and 7 bases, in that order; junction bases with no gene match: 8. The CDR3 sequence: CSAIRTGQIEKLFF. Written as DNA, the CDR3 is TGCAGTGCTATAAGGACAGGGCAGATTGAAAAACTGTTTTTT.

This clone was detected ten times or more. This rearrangement joins TRBV18 to TRBJ1-1; 7 nucleotides align to TRBD1. The CDR3 totals 13 residues. Germline V CDR1 and CDR2: KGHSH, LQKENI. Trimming removed 3 bases from V and 3 bases from J; junction bases left unmatched: 1. The CDR3 region is CASSPDRDTEAFF. DNA for the CDR3: TGTGCCAGCTCACCTGACAGGGACACTGAAGCTTTCTTT.

The V call is TRBV11-1, the J call TRBJ1-2, with TRBD1 matching 7 bases. CDR1 and CDR2 (germline): SGHAT, FQDESV (reference sequence). The CDR3 is 17 residues long. With V trimmed by 0 bases and J by 2 bases, 9 bases remained unmatched. The CDR3 sequence is CASSLATYRGSNYGYTF. In DNA form, the CDR3 reads TGTGCCAGCAGCTTAGCCACCTACAGGGGATCCAACTATGGCTACACCTTC. The full variable domain, its missing parts supplied by reference TRBV11-1 and TRBJ1-2, is EAEVAQSPRYKITEKSQAVAFWCDPISGHATLYWYRQILGQGPELLVQFQDESVVDDSQLPKDRFSAERLKGVDSTLKIQPAELGDSAMYLCASSLATYRGSNYGYTFGSGTRLTVV.

This clone is judged medium-sized (0.01 to 0.1%). The chain is built from TRBV20-1 and TRBJ1-1; 8 bases are a match to TRBD1. Trimming at V came to 6 bases and at J to 0 bases, leaving 9 bases not matched to a gene. Germline CDR1 is DFQATT and CDR2 is SNEGSKA (reference sequence). The CDR3 spans 15 residues. The CDR3 DNA reads TGCAGTGCCCCGGACAGGGCTTCATTGAACACTGAAGCTTTCTTT. The encoded protein is CSAPDRASLNTEAFF.

This clone occurred many times. The V and J genes are TRBV9 and TRBJ2-3, with 14 nucleotides matching TRBD2. The CDR3 totals 17 residues. CDR1 and CDR2 (germline): SGDLS, YYNGEE. J gave up 5 bases and V 4 bases, and 9 bases lay outside the gene matches. Here the CDR3 reads CASSPRGLAGVQDTQYF. CDR3 bases: TGTGCCAGCAGCCCTAGGGGACTAGCGGGAGTTCAAGATACGCAGTATTTT.

This clone has at least ten counts. The genes are TRBV5-1 and TRBJ2-1, with 11 bases fitting TRBD2. The CDR3 sequence is 18 residues long. Unmatched junction bases numbered 10, after V lost 5 bases and J lost 0 bases. The V gene's germline CDR1 is SGHRS and CDR2 YFSETQ. For the CDR3, the DNA is TGCGCCAGCAGGCCACTAGCGGGAGAGGTTTCCTCCTACAATGAGCAGTTCTTC. Amino acids: CASRPLAGEVSSYNEQFF.

This clone was observed many times. The V and J genes are TRBV20-1 and TRBJ2-7, with TRBD1 as a possible D gene (5 bases). CDR1 and CDR2 from the germline V gene are DFQATT and SNEGSKA (reference sequence). V lost 3 bases and J 2 bases, leaving 17 bases between the germline ends. This CDR3 region has 15 residues. In nucleotides, the CDR3 is TGCAGTGCTAGGGCGGCAGGGTCCCCTGCCTACGAGCAGTACTTC. This translates into CSARAAGSPAYEQYF.